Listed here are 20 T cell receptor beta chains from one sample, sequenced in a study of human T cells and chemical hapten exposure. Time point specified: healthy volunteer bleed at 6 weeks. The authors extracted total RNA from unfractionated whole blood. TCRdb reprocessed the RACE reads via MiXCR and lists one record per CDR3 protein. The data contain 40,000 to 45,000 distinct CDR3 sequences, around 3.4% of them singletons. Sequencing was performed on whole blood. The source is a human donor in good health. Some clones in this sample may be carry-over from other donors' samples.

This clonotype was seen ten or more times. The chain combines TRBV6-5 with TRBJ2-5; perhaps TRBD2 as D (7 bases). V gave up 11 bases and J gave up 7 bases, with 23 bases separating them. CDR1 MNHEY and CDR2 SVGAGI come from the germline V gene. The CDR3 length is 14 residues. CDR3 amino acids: CAAGGLAVHGTQYF. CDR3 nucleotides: TGTGCCGCCGGGGGGCTGGCGGTCCATGGGACCCAGTACTTC.

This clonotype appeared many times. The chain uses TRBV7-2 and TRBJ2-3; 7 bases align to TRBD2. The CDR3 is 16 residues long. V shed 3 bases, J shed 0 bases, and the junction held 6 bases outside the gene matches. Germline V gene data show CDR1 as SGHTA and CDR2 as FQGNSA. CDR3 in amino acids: CASSFQAGSSTDTQYF. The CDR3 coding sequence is TGTGCCAGCAGCTTTCAAGCGGGGTCTAGCACAGATACGCAGTATTTT.

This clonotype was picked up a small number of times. CDR3 sequence: CASRRLTGGAPYEQYF. The CDR3 DNA sequence: TGTGCCAGCAGGCGACTTACAGGGGGCGCCCCGTACGAGCAGTACTTC. This chain links TRBV27 with TRBJ2-7, with 9 bases fitting TRBD1. Germline-derived CDR1 and CDR2 are MNHEY and SMNVEV (reference sequence). Germline trimming cut 6 bases from V and 4 bases from J; bases unmatched to any gene: 13. The CDR3 length is 16 residues.

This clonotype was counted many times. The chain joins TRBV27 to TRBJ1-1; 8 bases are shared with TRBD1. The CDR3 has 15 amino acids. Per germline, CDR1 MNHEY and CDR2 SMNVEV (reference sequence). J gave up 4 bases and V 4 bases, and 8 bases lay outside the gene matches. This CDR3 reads CASSSWTGSGTEAFF. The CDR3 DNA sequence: TGTGCCAGCAGTTCGTGGACAGGGTCCGGCACTGAAGCTTTCTTT.

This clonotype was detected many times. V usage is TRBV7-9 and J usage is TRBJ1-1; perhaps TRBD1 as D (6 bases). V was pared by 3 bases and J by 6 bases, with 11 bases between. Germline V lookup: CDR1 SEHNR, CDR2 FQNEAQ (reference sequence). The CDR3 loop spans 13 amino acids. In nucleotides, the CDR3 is TGTGCCAGCAGCTTCACAGGGCCATCTGAAGCTTTCTTT. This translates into CASSFTGPSEAFF.

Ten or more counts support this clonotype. CDR3 DNA: TGTGCCAGCAGTCCCAGCGGGAGAAACTACGAGCAGTACTTC. Amino acid sequence: CASSPSGRNYEQYF. J is TRBJ2-7 and V is TRBV12-3 or TRBV12-4; 8 bases map to TRBD2. V was pared by 5 bases and J by 3 bases, with 6 bases of the junction left unmatched. The CDR3 extends over 14 amino acids.

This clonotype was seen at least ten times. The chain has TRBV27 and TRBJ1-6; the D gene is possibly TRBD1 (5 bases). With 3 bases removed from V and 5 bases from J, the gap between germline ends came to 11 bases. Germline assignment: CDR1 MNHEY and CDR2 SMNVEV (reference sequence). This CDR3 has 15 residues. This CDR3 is CASSLSGLDNSPLHF. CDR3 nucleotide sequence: TGTGCCAGCAGTTTGTCAGGGCTGGATAATTCACCCCTCCACTTT.

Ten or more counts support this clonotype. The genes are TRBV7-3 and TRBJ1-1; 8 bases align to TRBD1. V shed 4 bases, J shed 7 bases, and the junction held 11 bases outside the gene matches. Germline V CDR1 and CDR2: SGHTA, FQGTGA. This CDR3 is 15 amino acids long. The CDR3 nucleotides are TGTGCCAGCAGCTCGGGATCAGGGGGCAGGGGTGAAGCTTTCTTT. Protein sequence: CASSSGSGGRGEAFF.

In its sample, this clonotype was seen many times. In nucleotides, the CDR3 is TGCGCCAGCATGTCCCTAGCGGGAGCCAATGAGCAGTTCTTC. This translates into CASMSLAGANEQFF. The chain uses TRBV5-1 and TRBJ2-1; 10 nucleotides line up with TRBD2. The CDR3 is 14 amino acids. Unmatched junction bases numbered 6, after V lost 6 bases and J lost 6 bases. Germline loops: CDR1 SGHRS, CDR2 YFSETQ.

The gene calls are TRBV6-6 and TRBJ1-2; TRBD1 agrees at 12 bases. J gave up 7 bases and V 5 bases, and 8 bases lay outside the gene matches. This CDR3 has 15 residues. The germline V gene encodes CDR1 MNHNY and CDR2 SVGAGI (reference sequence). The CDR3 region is CASSPGTGGAIGYTF. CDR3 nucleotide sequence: TGTGCCAGCAGTCCCGGGACAGGGGGCGCGATTGGCTACACCTTC.

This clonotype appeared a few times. The CDR3 loop is CAIRDLTDYSNQPQHF. The CDR3 DNA follows: TGTGCCATTAGGGACCTAACCGACTATAGCAATCAGCCCCAGCATTTT. J is TRBJ1-5 and V is TRBV6-1; possibly TRBD1 for D (5 bases). Germline values: CDR1 MNHNS, CDR2 SASEGT. The CDR3 is made up of 16 amino acids. V gave up 10 bases and J gave up 0 bases, with 19 bases separating them.

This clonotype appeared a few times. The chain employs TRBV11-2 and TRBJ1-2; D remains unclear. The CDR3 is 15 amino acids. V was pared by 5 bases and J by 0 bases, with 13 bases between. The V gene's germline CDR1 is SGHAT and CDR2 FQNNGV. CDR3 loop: CASSPKAETNYGYTF. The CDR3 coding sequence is TGTGCCAGCAGCCCTAAGGCGGAAACTAACTATGGCTACACCTTC. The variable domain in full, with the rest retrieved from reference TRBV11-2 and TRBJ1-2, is EAGVAQSPRYKIIEKRQSVAFWCNPISGHATLYWYQQILGQGPKLLIQFQNNGVVDDSQLPKDRFSAERLKGVDSTLKIQPAKLEDSAVYLCASSPKAETNYGYTFGSGTRLTVV.

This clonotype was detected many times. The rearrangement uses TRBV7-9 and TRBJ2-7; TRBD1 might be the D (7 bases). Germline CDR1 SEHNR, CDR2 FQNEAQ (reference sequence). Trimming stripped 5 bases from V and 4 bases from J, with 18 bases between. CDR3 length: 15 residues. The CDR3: CASSPRGGGEYEQYF. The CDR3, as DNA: TGTGCCAGCAGCCCAAGAGGAGGGGGCGAATACGAGCAGTACTTC.

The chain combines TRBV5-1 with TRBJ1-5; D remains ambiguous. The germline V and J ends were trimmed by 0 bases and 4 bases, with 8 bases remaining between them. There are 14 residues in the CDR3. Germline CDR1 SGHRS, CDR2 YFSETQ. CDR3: CASSLGGWNQPQHF. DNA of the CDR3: TGCGCCAGCAGCTTGGGAGGTTGGAATCAGCCCCAGCATTTT.

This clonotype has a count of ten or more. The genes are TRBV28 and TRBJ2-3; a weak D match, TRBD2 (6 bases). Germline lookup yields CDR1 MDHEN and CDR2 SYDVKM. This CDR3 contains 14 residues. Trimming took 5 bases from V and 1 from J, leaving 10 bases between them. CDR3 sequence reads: CASSRRAGTDTQYF. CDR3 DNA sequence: TGTGCCAGCAGTCGGAGGGCCGGCACAGATACGCAGTATTTT.

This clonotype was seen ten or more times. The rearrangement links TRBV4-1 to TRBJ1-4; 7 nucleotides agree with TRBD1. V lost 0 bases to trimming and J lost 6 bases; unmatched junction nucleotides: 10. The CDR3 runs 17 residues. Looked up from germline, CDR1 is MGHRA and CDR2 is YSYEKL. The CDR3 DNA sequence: TGCGCCAGCAGCCAAGAAACCAGGGGGAAGGCGGATGAAAAACTGTTTTTT. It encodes CASSQETRGKADEKLFF.

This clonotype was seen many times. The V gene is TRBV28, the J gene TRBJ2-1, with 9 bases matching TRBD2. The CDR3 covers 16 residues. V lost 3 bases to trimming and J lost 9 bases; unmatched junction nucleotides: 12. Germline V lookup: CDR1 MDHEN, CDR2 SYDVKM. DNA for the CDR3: TGTGCCAGCAGTTTCGTTAAGAGCGGGAGGCGCCCTGAGCAGTTCTTC. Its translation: CASSFVKSGRRPEQFF.

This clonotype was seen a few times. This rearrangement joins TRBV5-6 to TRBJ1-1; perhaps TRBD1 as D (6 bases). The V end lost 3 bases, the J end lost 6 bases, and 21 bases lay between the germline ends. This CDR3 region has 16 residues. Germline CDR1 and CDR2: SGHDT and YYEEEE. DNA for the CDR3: TGTGCCAGCAGCTCTTTTTCCCGGGACACCACTTCTGAAGCTTTCTTT. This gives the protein CASSSFSRDTTSEAFF.

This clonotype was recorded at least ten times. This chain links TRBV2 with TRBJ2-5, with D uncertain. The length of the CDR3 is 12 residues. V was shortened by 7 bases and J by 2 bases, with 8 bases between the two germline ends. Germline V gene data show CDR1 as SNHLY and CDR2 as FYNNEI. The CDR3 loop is CASTRIQETQYF. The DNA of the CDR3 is TGTGCCAGCACGCGGATACAAGAGACCCAGTACTTC.

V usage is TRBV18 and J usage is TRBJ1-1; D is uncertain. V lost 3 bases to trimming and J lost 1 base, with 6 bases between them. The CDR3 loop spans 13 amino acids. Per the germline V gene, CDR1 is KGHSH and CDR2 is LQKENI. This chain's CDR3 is CASSPDQNTEAFF. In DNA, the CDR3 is TGTGCCAGCTCACCTGACCAGAACACTGAAGCTTTCTTT.